This TCR beta chain stems from a study of T cell responses to AZD1222 COVID-19 vaccine. The assay was immunoSEQ multiplex PCR, and TCRdb's table has in-frame clones only and misses some. The data contain more than 150,000 clones, around 94% of them singletons. CDR1 GTSNPN and CDR2 SVGIG come from the germline V gene (reference sequence). Trimming shortened V by 7 bases and J by 8 bases, and 17 bases separated the two germline ends. The CDR3 has 12 amino acids. The sequencing used peripheral blood, collected on day 0 of AZD1222 vaccination. The V gene is TRBV30, the J gene TRBJ1-2, with unresolved D. This sequence originates from an adult in good health. CDR3: CASGKGAGGYTF. In DNA form, the CDR3 reads TGTGCCTCCGGGAAGGGAGCAGGCGGCTACACCTTC.